The T cell receptor (beta chain) described here comes from a study of a mutant IDH1 vaccine in newly diagnosed glioma. Indicated time point: week 23, last vaccination. Alongside topical imiquimod, each dose of vaccine comprised 300 ug of mutant IDH1 20-mer peptide. Only a few counts were recorded for this clone. Its antigen is unknown. Some clones are missing from TCRdb's copy, which holds only in-frame ones; the method was immunoSEQ multiplex PCR. The sample lists approximately 50,000 clones; 75% to 90% were seen once. From germline, CDR1 is KGHSH and CDR2 LQKENI. CDR3 length: 17 amino acids. V lost 0 bases to trimming and J lost 2 bases, with 15 bases between them.

The input for sequencing was PBMCs, taken from a glioma patient whose treatment included an IDH1 peptide vaccine. The gene calls are TRBV18 and TRBJ2-3, with D perhaps being TRBD1 or TRBD2 (5 bases each). This clonotype originated in a man between 35 and 55 years old with glioma. The CDR3 sequence: CASSPPIRDLDTDTQYF. The CDR3 coding sequence is TGTGCCAGCTCACCACCTATCCGGGACCTAGACACAGATACGCAGTATTTT. The whole variable domain, remainder taken from reference TRBV18 and TRBJ2-3, is NAGVMQNPRHLVRRRGQEARLRCSPMKGHSHVYWYRQLPEEGLKFMVYLQKENIIDESGMPKERFSAEFPKEGPSILRIQQVVRGDSAAYFCASSPPIRDLDTDTQYFGPGTRLTVL.